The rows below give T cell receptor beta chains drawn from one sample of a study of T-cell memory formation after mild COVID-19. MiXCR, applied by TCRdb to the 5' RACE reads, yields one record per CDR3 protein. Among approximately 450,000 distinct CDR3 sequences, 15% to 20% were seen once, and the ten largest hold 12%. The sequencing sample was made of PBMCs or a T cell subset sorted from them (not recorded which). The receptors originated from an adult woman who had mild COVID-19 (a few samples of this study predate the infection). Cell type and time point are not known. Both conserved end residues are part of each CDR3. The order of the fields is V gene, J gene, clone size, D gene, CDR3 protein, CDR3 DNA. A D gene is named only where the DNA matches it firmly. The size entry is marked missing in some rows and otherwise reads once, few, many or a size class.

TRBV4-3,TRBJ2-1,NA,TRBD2,CASSSAYSGRVNEQFF,TGCGCCAGCAGTAGTGCTTATAGCGGGAGGGTGAATGAGCAGTTCTTC
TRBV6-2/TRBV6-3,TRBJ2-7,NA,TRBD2,CASTVAGRSYEQYF,TGTGCCAGCACCGTAGCGGGACGCTCCTACGAGCAGTACTTC
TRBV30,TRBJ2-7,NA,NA,CAWSQWVRGNEQYF,TGTGCCTGGAGTCAATGGGTACGCGGGAACGAGCAGTACTTC
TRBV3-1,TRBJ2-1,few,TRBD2,CASSRTSGDNEQFF,TGTGCCAGCAGCCGGACTAGCGGAGACAATGAGCAGTTCTTC
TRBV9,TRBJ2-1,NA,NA,CASGRYSHNEQFF,TGTGCCAGCGGCCGGTACAGTCACAATGAGCAGTTCTTC
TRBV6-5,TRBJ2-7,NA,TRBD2,CASSYRRGGIHEQYF,TGTGCCAGCAGTTACAGGCGGGGGGGCATCCACGAGCAGTACTTC
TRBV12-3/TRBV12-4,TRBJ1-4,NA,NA,CASSLAGLNEKLFF,TGTGCCAGCAGTTTAGCGGGACTTAATGAAAAACTGTTTTTT
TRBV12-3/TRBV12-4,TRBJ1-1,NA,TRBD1,CASSTQGRHTEAFF,TGTGCCAGCAGTACACAGGGGCGGCACACTGAAGCTTTCTTT
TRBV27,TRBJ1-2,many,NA,CASSLGADYGYTF,TGTGCCAGCAGTTTAGGGGCGGACTATGGCTACACCTTC
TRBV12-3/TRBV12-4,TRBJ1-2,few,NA,CASSSFRGYTF,TGTGCCAGCAGTTCCTTTAGGGGCTACACCTTC
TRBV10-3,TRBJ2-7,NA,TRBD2,CAAAGGGGGSYEQYF,TGTGCCGCGGCCGGGGGGGGAGGGGGCTCCTACGAGCAGTACTTC
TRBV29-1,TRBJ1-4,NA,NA,CSVQGEKLFF,TGCAGCGTTCAGGGTGAAAAACTGTTTTTT
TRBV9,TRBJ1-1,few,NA,CASSVGPPPTEAFF,TGTGCCAGCAGCGTAGGCCCGCCCCCGACAGAAGCTTTCTTT
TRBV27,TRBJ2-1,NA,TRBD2,CASSFRLAVYNEQFF,TGTGCCAGCAGTTTCCGACTAGCGGTTTACAATGAGCAGTTCTTC
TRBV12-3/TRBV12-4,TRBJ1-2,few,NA,CASSLFPEDRINYGYTF,TGTGCCAGCAGTTTATTCCCCGAGGACCGTATTAACTATGGCTACACCTTC
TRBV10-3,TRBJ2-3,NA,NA,CAILRESTDTQYF,TGTGCCATCTTACGGGAGAGCACAGATACGCAGTATTTT
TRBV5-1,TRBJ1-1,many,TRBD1,CASSSGQYFTEAFF,TGCGCCAGCAGCTCGGGACAGTACTTCACTGAAGCTTTCTTT
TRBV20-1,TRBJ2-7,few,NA,CSASDRRGDPDEQYF,TGCAGTGCTTCGGACCGCCGTGGGGACCCAGACGAGCAGTACTTC
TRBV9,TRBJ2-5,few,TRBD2,CASSEGLAGEETQYF,TGTGCCAGCAGCGAGGGACTAGCGGGGGAAGAGACCCAGTACTTC
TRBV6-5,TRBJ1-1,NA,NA,CASSLDSTVGETEAFF,TGTGCCAGCAGCCTCGACAGTACCGTTGGGGAAACTGAAGCTTTCTTT
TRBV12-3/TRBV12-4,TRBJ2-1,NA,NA,CASSSGAGPSNEQFF,TGTGCCAGCAGTTCAGGGGCAGGGCCAAGCAATGAGCAGTTCTTC
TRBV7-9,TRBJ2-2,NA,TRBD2,CASSSAGGSSWSVDTGELFF,TGTGCCAGCAGCTCCGCGGGCGGGAGCTCTTGGTCGGTTGACACCGGGGAGCTGTTTTTT
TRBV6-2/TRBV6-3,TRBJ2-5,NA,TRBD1,CASSHGTGLETQYF,TGTGCCAGCAGCCACGGGACAGGGCTAGAGACCCAGTACTTC